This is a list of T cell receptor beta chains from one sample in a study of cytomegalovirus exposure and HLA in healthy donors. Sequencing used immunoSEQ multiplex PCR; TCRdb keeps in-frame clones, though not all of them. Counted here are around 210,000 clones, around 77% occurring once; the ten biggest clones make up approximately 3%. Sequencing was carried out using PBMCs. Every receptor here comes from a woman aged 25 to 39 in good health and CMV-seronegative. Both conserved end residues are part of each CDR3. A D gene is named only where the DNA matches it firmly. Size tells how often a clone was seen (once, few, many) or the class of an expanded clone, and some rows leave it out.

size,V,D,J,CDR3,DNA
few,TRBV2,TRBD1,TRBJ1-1,CAGLGDRTTEAFF,TGTGCCGGTCTAGGGGACAGGACCACTGAAGCTTTCTTT
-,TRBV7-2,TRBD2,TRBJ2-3,CASSLPSRAGEVDTQYF,TGTGCCAGCAGCTTACCGTCGAGGGCGGGAGAGGTAGATACGCAGTATTTT
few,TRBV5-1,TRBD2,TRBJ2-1,CASSLGLARYNEQFF,TGCGCCAGCAGCTTGGGACTAGCGAGGTACAATGAGCAGTTCTTC
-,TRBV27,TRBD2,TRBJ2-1,CASSLVAGGFTFEQFF,TGTGCCAGCAGCCTTGTAGCGGGAGGGTTTACTTTTGAGCAGTTCTTC
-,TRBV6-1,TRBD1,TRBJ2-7,CASSEARGTVGGEQYF,TGTGCCAGCAGTGAAGCGCGAGGGACAGTCGGTGGCGAGCAGTACTTC
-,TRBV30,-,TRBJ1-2,CAWGHRAGYGYTF,TGTGCCTGGGGACACAGGGCAGGCTATGGCTACACCTTC
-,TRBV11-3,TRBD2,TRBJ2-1,CASSLDGQREYDEQFF,TGTGCCAGCAGCTTAGATGGACAGCGGGAGTACGATGAGCAGTTCTTC
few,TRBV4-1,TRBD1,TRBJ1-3,CASSTQGVNGNTIYF,TGCGCCAGCAGCACCCAGGGGGTAAATGGAAACACCATATATTTT
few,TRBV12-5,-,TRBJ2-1,CASGLPRYGEQFF,TGTGCTAGTGGTTTGCCCCGGTATGGTGAGCAGTTCTTC
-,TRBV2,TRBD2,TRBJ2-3,CASSPLAGGTDTQYF,TGTGCCAGCAGTCCGCTAGCGGGGGGCACAGATACGCAGTATTTT
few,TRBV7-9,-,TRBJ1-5,CAGSRGSQPQHF,TGTGCCGGGTCCAGGGGATCTCAGCCCCAGCATTTT
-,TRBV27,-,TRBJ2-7,CASSLQGKHEQYF,TGTGCCAGCAGTCTCCAGGGAAAGCACGAGCAGTACTTC
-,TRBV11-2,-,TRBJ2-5,CASSLVVGSETQYF,TGTGCCAGCAGCTTAGTTGTTGGCTCCGAGACCCAGTACTTC
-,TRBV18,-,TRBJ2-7,CASSRRLAESYEQYF,TGTGCCAGCTCACGACGTCTGGCGGAGAGCTACGAGCAGTACTTC
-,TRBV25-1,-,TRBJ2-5,CASSESPARGGETQYF,TGTGCCAGCAGTGAATCCCCCGCTCGGGGAGGAGAGACCCAGTACTTC
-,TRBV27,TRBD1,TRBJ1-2,CASRGQGVYGYTF,TGTGCCAGCAGAGGACAGGGCGTCTATGGCTACACCTTC
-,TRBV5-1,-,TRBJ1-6,CASSSPGGRSKDSPLHF,TGCGCCAGCAGCTCGCCAGGTGGCAGGTCGAAGGATTCACCCCTCCACTTT
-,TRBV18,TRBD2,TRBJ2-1,CASSHSGYSYNEQFF,TGTGCCAGCTCACATAGCGGGTACTCCTACAATGAGCAGTTCTTC
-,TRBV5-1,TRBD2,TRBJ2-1,CASSSYLAGGFSYNEQFF,TGCGCCAGCAGCTCCTACCTAGCGGGGGGCTTCTCCTACAATGAGCAGTTCTTC
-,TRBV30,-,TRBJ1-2,CAWQNGGKLGGYTF,TGTGCCTGGCAGAACGGGGGGAAATTGGGAGGCTACACCTTC
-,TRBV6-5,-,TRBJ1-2,CASSYSAGLLYGYTF,TGTGCCAGCAGTTACTCCGCGGGACTACTATATGGCTACACCTTC
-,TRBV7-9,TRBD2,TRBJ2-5,CASSPGGGGAAGGETQYF,TGTGCCAGCAGCCCTGGCGGGGGAGGCGCGGCTGGGGGAGAGACCCAGTACTTC
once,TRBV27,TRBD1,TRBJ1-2,CASSPTGGSYGYTF,TGTGCCAGCAGCCCGACAGGGGGAAGCTATGGCTACACCTTC
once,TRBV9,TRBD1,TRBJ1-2,CASSVDGDSRNYGYTF,TGTGCCAGCAGCGTAGATGGGGACAGCCGGAACTATGGCTACACCTTC
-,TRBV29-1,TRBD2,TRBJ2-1,CSVEDWGLAGPDNEQFF,TGCAGCGTTGAAGATTGGGGTCTAGCGGGACCTGACAATGAGCAGTTCTTC
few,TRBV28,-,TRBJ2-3,CASSLPGTDTQYF,TGTGCCAGCAGTTTACCAGGCACAGATACGCAGTATTTT
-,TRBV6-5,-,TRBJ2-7,CASSSTGYEQYF,TGTGCCAGCAGCTCAACCGGCTACGAGCAGTACTTC
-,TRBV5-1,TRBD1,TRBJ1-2,CASSRDREDYGHTF,TGCGCCAGCAGCAGAGACAGGGAAGACTATGGCCACACCTTC
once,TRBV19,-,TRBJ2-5,CASSIRGGQETQYF,TGTGCCAGTAGTATTAGGGGCGGCCAAGAGACCCAGTACTTC
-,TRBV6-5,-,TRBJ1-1,CASGTWGEGDTEAFF,TGTGCCAGCGGCACCTGGGGGGAGGGCGACACTGAAGCTTTCTTT
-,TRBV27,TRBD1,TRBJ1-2,CASSLSPGQNYGYTF,TGTGCCAGCAGTTTAAGCCCGGGACAGAACTATGGCTACACCTTC
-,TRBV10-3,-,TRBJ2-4,CAIASAGSENIQYF,TGTGCCATCGCTTCCGCGGGAAGCGAAAACATTCAGTACTTC
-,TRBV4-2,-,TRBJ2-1,CASTERGGVGEQFF,TGTGCCAGCACCGAGAGAGGGGGGGTGGGTGAGCAGTTCTTC
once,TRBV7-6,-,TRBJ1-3,CASSLGGSGNTIYF,TGTGCCAGCAGCTTAGGCGGATCTGGAAACACCATATATTTT
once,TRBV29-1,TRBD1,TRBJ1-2,CSVRDRVTQGYTF,TGCAGCGTGCGTGACAGGGTGACGCAGGGCTACACCTTC
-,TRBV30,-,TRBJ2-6,CALQGSGANVLTF,TGTGCGTTACAGGGATCTGGGGCCAACGTCCTGACTTTC
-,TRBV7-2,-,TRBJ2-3,CASSPTRGTDTQYF,TGTGCCAGCAGCCCCACCCGGGGCACAGATACGCAGTATTTT